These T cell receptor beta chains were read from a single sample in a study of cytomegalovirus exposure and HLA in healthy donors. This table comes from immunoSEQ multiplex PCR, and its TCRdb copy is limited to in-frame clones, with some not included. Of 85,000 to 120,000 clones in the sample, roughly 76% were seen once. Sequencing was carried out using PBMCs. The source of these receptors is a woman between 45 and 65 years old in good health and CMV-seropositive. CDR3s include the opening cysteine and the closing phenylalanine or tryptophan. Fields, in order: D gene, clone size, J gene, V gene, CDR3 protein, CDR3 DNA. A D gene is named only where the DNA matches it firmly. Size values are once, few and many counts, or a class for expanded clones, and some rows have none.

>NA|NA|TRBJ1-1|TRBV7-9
CASSRHEGPGTEAFF
TGTGCCAGCAGCAGACATGAGGGCCCGGGTACTGAAGCTTTCTTT
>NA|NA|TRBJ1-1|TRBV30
CAWNSNRAPTEAFF
TGTGCCTGGAACTCAAACAGGGCTCCCACTGAAGCTTTCTTT
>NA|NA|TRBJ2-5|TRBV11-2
CASSFPGAPQETQYF
TGTGCCAGCAGCTTTCCAGGGGCCCCCCAAGAGACCCAGTACTTC
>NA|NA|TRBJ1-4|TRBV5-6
CASSPGSEKLFF
TGTGCCAGCAGCCCTGGTAGTGAAAAACTGTTTTTT
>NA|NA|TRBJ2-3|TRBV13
CASSLDRVDTQYF
TGTGCCAGCAGCTTGGACAGAGTAGATACGCAGTATTTT
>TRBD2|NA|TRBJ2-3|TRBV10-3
CAISALGGASTDTQYF
TGTGCCATCAGTGCCCTCGGGGGGGCTAGCACAGATACGCAGTATTTT
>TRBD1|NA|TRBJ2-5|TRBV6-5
CASSRYRGVETQYF
TGTGCCAGCAGCCGCTACAGGGGCGTGGAGACCCAGTACTTC
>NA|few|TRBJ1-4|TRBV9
CASSKDGNEKLFF
TGTGCCAGCAGCAAAGACGGGAATGAAAAACTGTTTTTT
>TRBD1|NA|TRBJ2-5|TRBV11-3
CASSPGQGLLETQYF
TGTGCCAGCAGCCCGGGACAGGGGCTTCTTGAGACCCAGTACTTC
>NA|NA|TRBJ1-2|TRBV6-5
CASRVSGVRGYTF
TGTGCCAGCAGGGTCTCGGGAGTGCGGGGCTACACCTTC
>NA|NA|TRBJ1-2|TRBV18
CASSILDSNGYTF
TGTGCCAGCTCTATTCTCGATAGCAATGGCTACACCTTC
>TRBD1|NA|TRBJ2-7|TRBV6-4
CASSTRTGSEQYF
TGTGCCAGCAGTACCCGGACAGGGTCCGAGCAGTACTTC
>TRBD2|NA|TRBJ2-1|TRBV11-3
CASSPPGGAEYNEQFF
TGTGCCAGCAGCCCCCCGGGGGGGGCGGAATACAATGAGCAGTTCTTC
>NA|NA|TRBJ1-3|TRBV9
CASSPPGGNTIYF
TGTGCCAGCAGCCCTCCGGGGGGAAACACCATATATTTT
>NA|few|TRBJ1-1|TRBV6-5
CASTATGEAFF
TGTGCCAGCACCGCGACAGGAGAAGCTTTCTTT
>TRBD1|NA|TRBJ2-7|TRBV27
CASSKWSGQGIYEQYF
TGTGCCAGCAGCAAATGGTCGGGACAGGGGATCTACGAGCAGTACTTC
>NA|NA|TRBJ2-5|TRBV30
CAWSTGVGRQETQYF
TGTGCCTGGAGTACGGGGGTGGGTCGGCAAGAGACCCAGTACTTC
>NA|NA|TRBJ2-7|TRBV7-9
CASSLVIYEQYF
TGTGCCAGCAGCTTAGTAATCTACGAGCAGTACTTC
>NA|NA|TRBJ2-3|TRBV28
CASRRRGADTQYF
TGTGCCAGCAGACGCAGGGGCGCAGATACGCAGTATTTT
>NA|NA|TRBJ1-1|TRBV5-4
CASSPWAGVAEAFF
TGTGCCAGCAGCCCCTGGGCGGGGGTAGCTGAAGCTTTCTTT
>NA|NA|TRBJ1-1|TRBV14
CASSPQRLPNTEAFF
TGTGCCAGCAGCCCTCAGCGGCTTCCGAACACTGAAGCTTTCTTT
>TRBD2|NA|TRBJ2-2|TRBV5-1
CASSPWERGGRTGELFF
TGCGCCAGCAGCCCCTGGGAGCGGGGGGGCCGGACCGGGGAGCTGTTTTTT
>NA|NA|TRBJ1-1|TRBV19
CASNAPGGASTEAFF
TGTGCCAGTAATGCCCCCGGCGGGGCGAGCACTGAAGCTTTCTTT
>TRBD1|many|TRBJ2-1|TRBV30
CVTGGDEQFF
TGTGTAACAGGGGGCGATGAGCAGTTCTTC
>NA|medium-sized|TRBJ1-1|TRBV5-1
CASSLQGERTEAFF
TGCGCCAGCAGCTTACAGGGAGAAAGGACTGAAGCTTTCTTT
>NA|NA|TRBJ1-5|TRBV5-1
CASSLDPGLGPQHF
TGCGCCAGCAGCTTGGACCCGGGGTTGGGCCCCCAGCATTTT
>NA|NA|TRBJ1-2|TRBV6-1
CASSPGMYGYTF
TGTGCCAGCAGTCCGGGGATGTATGGCTACACCTTC
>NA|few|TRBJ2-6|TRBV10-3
CAISGRQVSGANVLTF
TGTGCCATCAGTGGTCGACAGGTCTCTGGGGCCAACGTCCTGACTTTC
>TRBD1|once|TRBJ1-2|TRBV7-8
CASSLIVTGAGGYTF
TGTGCCAGCAGCTTAATTGTTACAGGGGCCGGCGGCTACACCTTC
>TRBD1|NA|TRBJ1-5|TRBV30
CAWSEGQGYQPQHF
TGTGCCTGGAGTGAGGGACAGGGGTATCAGCCCCAGCATTTT
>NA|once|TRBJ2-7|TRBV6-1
CASSLKVAGGEQYF
TGTGCCAGCAGTCTAAAGGTGGCAGGAGGCGAGCAGTACTTC
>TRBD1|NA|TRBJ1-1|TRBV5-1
CASRGQSMNTEAFF
TGCGCCAGCAGGGGACAGTCGATGAACACTGAAGCTTTCTTT
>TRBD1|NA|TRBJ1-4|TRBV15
CATSTEQGAEKLFF
TGTGCCACCAGCACCGAACAGGGGGCTGAAAAACTGTTTTTT
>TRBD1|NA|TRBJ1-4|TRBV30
CAWSPWRTGDEKLFF
TGTGCCTGGAGTCCGTGGAGGACAGGGGATGAAAAACTGTTTTTT
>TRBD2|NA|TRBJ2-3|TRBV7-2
CASSPPGGRLDTQYF
TGTGCCAGCAGCCCCCCCGGGGGGAGGTTAGATACGCAGTATTTT
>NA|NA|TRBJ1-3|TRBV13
CASSLYGVAFSGNTIYF
TGTGCCAGCAGCTTATACGGAGTGGCCTTCTCTGGAAACACCATATATTTT
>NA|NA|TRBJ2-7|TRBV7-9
CASSFHIEQYF
TGTGCCAGCAGCTTCCACATCGAGCAGTACTTC
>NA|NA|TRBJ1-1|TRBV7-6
CASSSGGNTEAFF
TGTGCCAGCAGCTCGGGGGGGAATACTGAAGCTTTCTTT
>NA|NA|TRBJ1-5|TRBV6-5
CASSYSNRDQPQHF
TGTGCCAGCAGTTACTCGAACAGGGATCAGCCCCAGCATTTT
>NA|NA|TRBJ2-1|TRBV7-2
CASSLQGLYEQFF
TGTGCCAGCAGCTTACAGGGGTTGTATGAGCAGTTCTTC
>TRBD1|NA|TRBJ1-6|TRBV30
CAWGTVYNSPFHF
TGTGCCTGGGGGACAGTCTATAATTCACCCTTCCACTTT
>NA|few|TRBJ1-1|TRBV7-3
CASSLTRGGEAEAFF
TGTGCCAGCAGCTTAACGCGGGGAGGGGAGGCTGAAGCTTTCTTT
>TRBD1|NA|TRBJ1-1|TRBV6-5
CASSWEGTGQNTEAFF
TGTGCCAGCAGTTGGGAAGGGACAGGCCAAAACACTGAAGCTTTCTTT
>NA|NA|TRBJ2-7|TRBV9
CASSVGQWAANEQYF
TGTGCCAGCAGCGTGGGACAATGGGCGGCTAACGAGCAGTACTTC
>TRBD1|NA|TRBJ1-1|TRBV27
CASSFGLGTVNTEAFF
TGTGCCAGCAGTTTTGGTTTGGGGACAGTGAACACTGAAGCTTTCTTT
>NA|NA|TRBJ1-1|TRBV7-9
CASSLLPGGAVAEAFF
TGTGCCAGCAGCTTATTGCCCGGGGGGGCCGTCGCTGAAGCTTTCTTT
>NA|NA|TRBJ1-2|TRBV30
CAWSEDGDIYGYTF
TGTGCCTGGAGTGAGGATGGGGACATCTATGGCTACACCTTC
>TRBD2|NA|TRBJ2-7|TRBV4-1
CASSQGGLAGSYEQYF
TGCGCCAGCAGCCAAGGGGGACTAGCGGGATCATACGAGCAGTACTTC
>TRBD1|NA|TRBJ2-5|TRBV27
CASSPPGQVRTGETQYF
TGTGCCAGCAGTCCCCCGGGACAGGTTCGAACGGGGGAGACCCAGTACTTC
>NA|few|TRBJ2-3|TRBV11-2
CASSLEPVSGTQYF
TGTGCCAGCAGCTTAGAACCCGTTAGTGGTACGCAGTATTTT
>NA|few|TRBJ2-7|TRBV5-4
CASSYGRQDEQYF
TGTGCCAGCAGCTACGGACGACAGGACGAGCAGTACTTC
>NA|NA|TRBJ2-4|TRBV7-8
CASSVYAGVQNIQYF
TGTGCCAGCAGCGTCTACGCAGGGGTACAGAACATTCAGTACTTC
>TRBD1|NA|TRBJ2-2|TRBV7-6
CASSLQVRDRGTGELFF
TGTGCCAGCAGCTTACAGGTCCGGGACAGGGGCACCGGGGAGCTGTTTTTT